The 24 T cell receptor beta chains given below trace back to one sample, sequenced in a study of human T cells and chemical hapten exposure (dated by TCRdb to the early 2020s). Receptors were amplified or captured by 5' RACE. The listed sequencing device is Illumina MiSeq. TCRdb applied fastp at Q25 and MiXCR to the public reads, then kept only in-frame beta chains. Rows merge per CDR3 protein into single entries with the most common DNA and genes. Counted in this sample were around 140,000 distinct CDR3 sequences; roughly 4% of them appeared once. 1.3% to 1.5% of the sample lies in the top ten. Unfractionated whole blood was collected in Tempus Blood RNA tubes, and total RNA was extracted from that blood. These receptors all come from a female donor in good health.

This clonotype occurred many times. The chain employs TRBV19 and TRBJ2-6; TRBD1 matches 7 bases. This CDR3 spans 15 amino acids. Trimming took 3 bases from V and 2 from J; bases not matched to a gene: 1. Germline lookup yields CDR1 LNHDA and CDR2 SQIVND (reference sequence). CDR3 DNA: TGTGCCAGTAGTATTGACAGGGCTGGGGCCAACGTCCTGACTTTC. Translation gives CASSIDRAGANVLTF.

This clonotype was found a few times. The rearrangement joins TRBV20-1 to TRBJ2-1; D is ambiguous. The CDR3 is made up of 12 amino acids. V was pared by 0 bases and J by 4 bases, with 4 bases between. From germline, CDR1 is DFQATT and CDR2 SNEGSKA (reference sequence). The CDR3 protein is CSARDFYNEQFF. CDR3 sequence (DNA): TGCAGTGCTAGAGACTTTTACAATGAGCAGTTCTTC.

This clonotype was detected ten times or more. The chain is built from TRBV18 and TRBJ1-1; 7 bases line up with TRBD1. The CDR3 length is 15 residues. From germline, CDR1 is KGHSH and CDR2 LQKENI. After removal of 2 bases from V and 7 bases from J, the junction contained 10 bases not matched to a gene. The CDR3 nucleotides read TGTGCCAGCTCACCAGCCCGGGACAGCCGAAGTGAAGCTTTCTTT. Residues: CASSPARDSRSEAFF.

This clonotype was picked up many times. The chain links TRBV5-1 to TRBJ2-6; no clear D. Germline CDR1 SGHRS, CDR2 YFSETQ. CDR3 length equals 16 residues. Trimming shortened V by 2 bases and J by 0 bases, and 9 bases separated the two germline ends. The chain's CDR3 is CASSLTTASGANVLTF. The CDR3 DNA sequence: TGCGCCAGCAGCTTAACAACTGCCTCTGGGGCCAACGTCCTGACTTTC.

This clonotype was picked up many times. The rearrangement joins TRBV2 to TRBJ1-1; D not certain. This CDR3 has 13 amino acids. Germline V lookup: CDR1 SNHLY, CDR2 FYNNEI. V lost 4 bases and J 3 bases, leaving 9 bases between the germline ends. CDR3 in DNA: TGTGCCAGCAGTGGTTTCCAGGACACTGAAGCTTTCTTT. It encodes CASSGFQDTEAFF.

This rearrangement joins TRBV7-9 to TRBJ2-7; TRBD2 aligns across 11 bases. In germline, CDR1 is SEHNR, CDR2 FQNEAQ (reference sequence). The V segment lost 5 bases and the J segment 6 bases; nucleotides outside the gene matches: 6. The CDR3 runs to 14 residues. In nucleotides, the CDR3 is TGTGCCAGCAGCGCCGGGACTAGCGGTGGCGAGCAGTACTTC. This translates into CASSAGTSGGEQYF.

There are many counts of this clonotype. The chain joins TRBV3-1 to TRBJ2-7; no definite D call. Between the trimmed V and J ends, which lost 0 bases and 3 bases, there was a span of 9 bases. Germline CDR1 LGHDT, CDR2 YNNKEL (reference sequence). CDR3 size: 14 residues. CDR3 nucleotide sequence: TGTGCCAGCAGCCAAGATGCAGTGATCTACGAGCAGTACTTC. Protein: CASSQDAVIYEQYF.

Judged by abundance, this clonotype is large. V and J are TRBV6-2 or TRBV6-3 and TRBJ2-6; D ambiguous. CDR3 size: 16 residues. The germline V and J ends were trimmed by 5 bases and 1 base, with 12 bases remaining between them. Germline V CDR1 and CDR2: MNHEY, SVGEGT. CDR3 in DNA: TGTGCCAGCAGTGCCACTGGGCTTTCTGGGGCCAACGTCCTGACTTTC. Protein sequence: CASSATGLSGANVLTF.

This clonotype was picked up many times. CDR3 region: CASSYSSTLRRGGNYNEQFF. DNA of the CDR3: TGTGCCAGCAGTTACTCAAGTACGTTGAGGCGGGGGGGGAACTACAATGAGCAGTTCTTC. This rearrangement joins TRBV6-5 to TRBJ2-1, with 9 bases lining up with TRBD2. Germline lookup yields CDR1 MNHEY and CDR2 SVGAGI. This CDR3 region has 20 residues. Losses at the gene ends were 0 bases for V and 3 bases for J; bases not matched to a gene: 15.

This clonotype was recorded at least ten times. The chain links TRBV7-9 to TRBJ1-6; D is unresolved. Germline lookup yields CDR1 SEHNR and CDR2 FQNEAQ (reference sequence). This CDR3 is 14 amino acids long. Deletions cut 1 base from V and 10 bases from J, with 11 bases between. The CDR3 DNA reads TGTGCCAGCAGCTTAGTAGGGTCGGAGTCACCCCTCCACTTT. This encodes CASSLVGSESPLHF.

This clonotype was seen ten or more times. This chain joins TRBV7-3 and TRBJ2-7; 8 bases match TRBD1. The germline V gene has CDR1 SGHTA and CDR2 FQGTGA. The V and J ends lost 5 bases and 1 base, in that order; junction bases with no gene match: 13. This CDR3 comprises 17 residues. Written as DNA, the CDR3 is TGTGCCAGCAGCCCCCTTTCGGACAGGGAGAGGTCCTACGAGCAGTACTTC. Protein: CASSPLSDRERSYEQYF.

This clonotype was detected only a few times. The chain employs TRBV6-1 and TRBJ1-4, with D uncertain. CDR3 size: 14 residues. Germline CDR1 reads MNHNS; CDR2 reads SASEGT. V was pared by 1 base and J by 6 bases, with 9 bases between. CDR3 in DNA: TGTGCCAGCAGTGAAGGGGGTCCATATGAAAAACTGTTTTTT. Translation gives CASSEGGPYEKLFF.

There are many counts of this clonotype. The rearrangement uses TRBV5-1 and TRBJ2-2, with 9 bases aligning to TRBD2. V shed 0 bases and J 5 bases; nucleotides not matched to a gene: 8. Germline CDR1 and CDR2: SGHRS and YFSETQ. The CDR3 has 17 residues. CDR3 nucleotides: TGCGCCAGCAGCTTGGCTCCCGGGACTAGCAGTACCGGGGAGCTGTTTTTT. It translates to CASSLAPGTSSTGELFF.

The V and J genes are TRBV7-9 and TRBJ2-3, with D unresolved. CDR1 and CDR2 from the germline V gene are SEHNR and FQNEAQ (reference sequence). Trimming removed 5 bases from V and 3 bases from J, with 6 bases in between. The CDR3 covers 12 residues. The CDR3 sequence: CASSPWTDTQYF. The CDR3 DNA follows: TGTGCCAGCAGCCCGTGGACAGATACGCAGTATTTT.

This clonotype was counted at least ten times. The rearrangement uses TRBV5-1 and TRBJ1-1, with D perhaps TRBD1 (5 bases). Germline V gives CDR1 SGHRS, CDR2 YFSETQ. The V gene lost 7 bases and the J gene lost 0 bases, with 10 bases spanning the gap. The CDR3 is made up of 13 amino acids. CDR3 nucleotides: TGCGCCAGCGGGCAAGGGGTGAACACTGAAGCTTTCTTT. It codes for CASGQGVNTEAFF.

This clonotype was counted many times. The CDR3 spells CSARIWTENNEQFF. In DNA form, the CDR3 reads TGCAGTGCTAGAATTTGGACAGAGAACAATGAGCAGTTCTTC. The V and J genes are TRBV20-1 and TRBJ2-1, with D maybe TRBD1 (6 bases). CDR1 and CDR2 from the germline V gene are DFQATT and SNEGSKA (reference sequence). V was shortened by 2 bases and J by 5 bases, with 13 bases between the two germline ends. CDR3 length: 14 residues.

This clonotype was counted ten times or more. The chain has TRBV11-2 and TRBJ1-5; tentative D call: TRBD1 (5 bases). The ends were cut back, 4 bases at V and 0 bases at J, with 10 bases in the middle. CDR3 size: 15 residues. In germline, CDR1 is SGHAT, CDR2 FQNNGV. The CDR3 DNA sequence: TGTGCCAGCAGCTCTGGGGGTTATAGCAATCAGCCCCAGCATTTT. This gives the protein CASSSGGYSNQPQHF.

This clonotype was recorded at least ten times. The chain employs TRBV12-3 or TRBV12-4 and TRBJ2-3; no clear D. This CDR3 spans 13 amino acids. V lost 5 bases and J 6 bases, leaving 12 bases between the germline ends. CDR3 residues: CASSLEIMDTQYF. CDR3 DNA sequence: TGTGCCAGCAGTCTAGAGATCATGGATACGCAGTATTTT.

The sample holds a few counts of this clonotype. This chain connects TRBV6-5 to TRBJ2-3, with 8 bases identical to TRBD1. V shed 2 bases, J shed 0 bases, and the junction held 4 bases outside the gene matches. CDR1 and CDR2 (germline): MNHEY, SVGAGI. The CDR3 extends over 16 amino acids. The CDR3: CASSYGQGGSTDTQYF. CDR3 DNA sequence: TGTGCCAGCAGTTACGGACAGGGAGGAAGCACAGATACGCAGTATTTT.

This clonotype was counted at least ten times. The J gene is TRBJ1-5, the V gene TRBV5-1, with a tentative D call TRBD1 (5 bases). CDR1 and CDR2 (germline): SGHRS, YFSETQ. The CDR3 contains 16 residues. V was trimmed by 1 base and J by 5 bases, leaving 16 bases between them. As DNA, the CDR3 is TGCGCCAGCAGCTTGCTTCCAGGGTCGGAGGATCAGCCCCAGCATTTT. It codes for CASSLLPGSEDQPQHF. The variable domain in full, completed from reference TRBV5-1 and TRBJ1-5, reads KAGVTQTPRYLIKTRGQQVTLSCSPISGHRSVSWYQQTPGQGLQFLFEYFSETQRNKGNFPGRFSGRQFSNSRSEMNVSTLELGDSALYLCASSLLPGSEDQPQHFGDGTRLSIL.

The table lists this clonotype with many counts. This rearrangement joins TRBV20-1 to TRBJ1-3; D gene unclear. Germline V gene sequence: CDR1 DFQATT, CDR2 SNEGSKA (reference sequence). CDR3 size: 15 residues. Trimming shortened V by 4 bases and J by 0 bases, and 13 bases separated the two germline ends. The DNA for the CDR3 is TGCAGTGCTATCAATCGAAGAGACTCTGGAAACACCATATATTTT. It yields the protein CSAINRRDSGNTIYF.

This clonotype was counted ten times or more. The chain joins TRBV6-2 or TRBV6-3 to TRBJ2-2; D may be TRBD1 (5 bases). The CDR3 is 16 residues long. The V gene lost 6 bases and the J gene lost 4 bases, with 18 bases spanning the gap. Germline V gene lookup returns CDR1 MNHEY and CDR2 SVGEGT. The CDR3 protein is CASSGLTGTGTGELFF. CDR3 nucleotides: TGTGCCAGCAGCGGCCTGACTGGCACAGGCACCGGGGAGCTGTTTTTT.

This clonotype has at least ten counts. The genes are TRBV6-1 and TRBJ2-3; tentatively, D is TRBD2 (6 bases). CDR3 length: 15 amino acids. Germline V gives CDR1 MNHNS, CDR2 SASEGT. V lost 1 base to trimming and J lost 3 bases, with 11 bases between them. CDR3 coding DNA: TGTGCCAGCAGTGAAGGACGGGGGTTGACAGATACGCAGTATTTT. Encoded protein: CASSEGRGLTDTQYF.

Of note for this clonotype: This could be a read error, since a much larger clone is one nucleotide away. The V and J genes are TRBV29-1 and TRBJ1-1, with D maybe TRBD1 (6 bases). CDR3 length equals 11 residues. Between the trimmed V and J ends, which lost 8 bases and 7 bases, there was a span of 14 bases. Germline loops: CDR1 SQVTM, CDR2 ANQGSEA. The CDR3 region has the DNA TGCAGCATTGTAGCGGACAGTGAAGCTTTCTTT. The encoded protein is CSIVADSEAFF.